These 14 T cell receptor beta chains were all obtained from the same sample, sequenced in a study of cytomegalovirus exposure and HLA in healthy donors. This PCR relied on a set of 60 Vbeta primers and 13 Jbeta primers. Assay: immunoSEQ multiplex PCR; the TCRdb copy retains only in-frame clones and omits some. The repertoire has a few hundred thousand clones, about 80% of them found once; the top ten carry roughly a tenth. Material: PBMCs. These receptors were taken from a woman in her 50s in good health and CMV-seropositive.

The V gene is TRBV20-1, the J gene TRBJ2-5; no clear D gene. This CDR3 comprises 11 residues. V shed 7 bases and J shed 4 bases, with 10 bases lying between them. Germline V CDR1 and CDR2: DFQATT, SNEGSKA (reference sequence). The CDR3 reads CSGGTRETQYF. In DNA form, the CDR3 reads TGCAGTGGAGGAACCAGAGAGACCCAGTACTTC.

The V call is TRBV5-1, the J call TRBJ1-2; possibly TRBD1 for D (6 bases). V shed 2 bases and J shed 4 bases, with 15 bases lying between them. Germline CDR1 reads SGHRS; CDR2 reads YFSETQ. CDR3 length equals 15 residues. The CDR3 is CASSFATGSLYGYTF. In DNA form, the CDR3 reads TGCGCCAGCAGCTTCGCCACAGGGTCCCTCTATGGCTACACCTTC.

The chain joins TRBV6-1 to TRBJ1-1; D is perhaps TRBD1 (6 bases). The CDR3 consists of 13 residues. The germline V gene encodes CDR1 MNHNS and CDR2 SASEGT. V gave up 0 bases and J gave up 6 bases, with 8 bases separating them. As DNA, the CDR3 is TGTGCCAGCAGTGAAGCAGGGGGTGCTGAAGCTTTCTTT. Translation gives CASSEAGGAEAFF.

The chain carries TRBV7-2 and TRBJ1-5, with 10 bases identical to TRBD1. Germline trimming cut 5 bases from V and 1 base from J; bases unmatched to any gene: 14. CDR1 is SGHTA, CDR2 FQGNSA, per germline. CDR3 size: 19 residues. The CDR3 DNA follows: TGTGCCAGCAGCGCTAGTCCGGGACAGGGGAACCCCAGCAATCAGCCCCAGCATTTT. Translated: CASSASPGQGNPSNQPQHF.

The V and J genes are TRBV7-2 and TRBJ2-7; 9 positions match TRBD2. Looked up from germline, CDR1 is SGHTA and CDR2 is FQGNSA. This CDR3 region has 16 residues. V lost 5 bases, J lost 4 bases, and 12 bases stayed unmatched. The CDR3 DNA reads as TGTGCCAGCAGCCCGCGCCCCCTAGCGGGGCGGTACGAGCAGTACTTC. It is translated as CASSPRPLAGRYEQYF.

The rearrangement uses TRBV5-1 and TRBJ1-1; no clear D gene. The CDR3 is 14 residues long. The ends were cut back, 1 base at V and 4 bases at J, with 11 bases in the middle. The germline CDR1 and CDR2 sequences are SGHRS and YFSETQ. The CDR3 nucleotides are TGCGCCAGCAGCTTGTCTGGCCGGGGCACTGAAGCTTTCTTT. It encodes CASSLSGRGTEAFF.

V is TRBV5-5 and J is TRBJ2-7, with D possibly matching TRBD1 (6 bases). The germline gives CDR1 SGHKS, CDR2 YYEKEE (reference sequence). The CDR3 covers 11 residues. V lost 0 bases and J lost 13, with 11 bases in between. The CDR3 loop is CASSLGSGHYF. The CDR3 DNA reads as TGTGCCAGCAGCTTGGGCTCGGGACATTACTTC.

As to this clone: Mismatch with germline at one junction end may stem from a read error. The chain links TRBV6-5 to TRBJ1-2; D gene unclear. Germline V gives CDR1 MNHEY, CDR2 SVGAGI. This CDR3 is 14 amino acids long. CDR3 sequence: CASSYHSREGGCTF. In DNA form, the CDR3 reads TGTGCCAGCAGTTACCATTCCCGGGAGGGTGGCTGCACCTTC.

This chain joins TRBV29-1 and TRBJ2-3; 12 bases align to TRBD2. The CDR3 has 15 amino acids. Germline lookup yields CDR1 SQVTM and CDR2 ANQGSEA. J lost 2 bases, V lost 6 bases, and 6 bases had no gene match. Here the CDR3 reads CSVRTSGVITDTQYF. The CDR3 nucleotides read TGCAGCGTCAGGACTAGCGGGGTAATCACAGATACGCAGTATTTT.

The chain has TRBV14 and TRBJ2-7; 7 bases fit TRBD1. The ends lost 4 bases at V and 3 bases at J; junction bases unmatched: 0. The germline gives CDR1 SGHDN, CDR2 FVKESK. The CDR3 is made up of 12 amino acids. For the CDR3, the DNA is TGTGCCAGCAGCCGACAGGGCTACGAGCAGTACTTC. Protein product: CASSRQGYEQYF. Supplemented by reference TRBV14 and TRBJ2-7, the full variable domain reads EAGVTQFPSHSVIEKGQTVTLRCDPISGHDNLYWYRRVMGKEIKFLLHFVKESKQDESGMPNNRFLAERTGGTYSTLKVQPAELEDSGVYFCASSRQGYEQYFGPGTRLTVT.

The gene calls are TRBV5-5 and TRBJ1-2; perhaps TRBD1 as D (5 bases). The CDR3 runs 15 residues. Germline CDR1 is SGHKS and CDR2 is YYEKEE (reference sequence). Trimming pared 0 bases from V and 0 bases from J, leaving 9 bases between. The CDR3 spells CASSLDGGTNYGYTF. CDR3 in DNA: TGTGCCAGCAGCTTGGACGGGGGGACTAACTATGGCTACACCTTC.

This clone has only a few counts. The chain couples TRBV7-9 to TRBJ1-5, with 10 bases lining up with TRBD1. V shed 1 base, J shed 7 bases, and the junction held 13 bases outside the gene matches. The CDR3 contains 18 residues. Germline V gives CDR1 SEHNR, CDR2 FQNEAQ (reference sequence). The CDR3 DNA follows: TGTGCCAGCAGCTTAGTGGGGACAGGGGTTCCCTCAGGCCAGCCCCAGCATTTT. Residues: CASSLVGTGVPSGQPQHF.

This chain links TRBV30 with TRBJ1-2, with TRBD1 matching over 7 bases. The germline V gene has CDR1 GTSNPN and CDR2 SVGIG (reference sequence). Trimming removed 2 bases from V and 3 bases from J; junction bases left unmatched: 3. The CDR3 covers 13 residues. The CDR3 region is CAWSLDRDYGYTF. CDR3 DNA sequence: TGTGCCTGGAGTCTAGACAGGGACTATGGCTACACCTTC.

The CDR3 DNA is TGTGCCAGTAGTATGTTGGGGGGATCCTACGAGCAGTACTTC. Residues: CASSMLGGSYEQYF. The rearrangement joins TRBV19 to TRBJ2-7; tentative D call: TRBD2 (6 bases). V was pared by 3 bases and J by 1 base, with 10 bases between. Per germline, CDR1 LNHDA and CDR2 SQIVND (reference sequence). This CDR3 has 14 amino acids.